The 10 T cell receptor beta chains below all came from one sample that was sequenced in a study of regulatory T cells in long-lasting Graves disease. Library construction for TCR beta used iRepertoire HTBI primers and Arm-PCR of CDR3 regions. Using its own MiXCR run on the multiplex PCR reads, TCRdb lists one record per CDR3 protein. The sample includes 530,000 or so distinct CDR3 sequences, about 16% of them seen just once. Time point indicated: newly diagnosed GD, antithyroid drugs for less than 3 months. From RNA extracted from PBMCs, the TCR library was made. These data also formed part of another study, on T cells in Graves' hyperthyroidism and ophthalmopathy.

The material was peripheral blood mononuclear cells (PBMCs), obtained at new diagnosis, from a patient treated with antithyroid drugs. The receptor set was obtained from a man younger than 30 with Graves disease.

This clonotype has at least ten counts. The gene calls are TRBV6-5 and TRBJ1-1; D might be TRBD1 (5 bases). Germline V gives CDR1 MNHEY, CDR2 SVGAGI. The germline V and J ends were trimmed by 0 bases and 7 bases, with 6 bases remaining between them. CDR3 length equals 12 residues. CDR3 in amino acids: CASSYSGGEAFF. The CDR3 DNA reads as TGTGCCAGCAGTTACTCGGGGGGTGAAGCTTTCTTT.

The chain has TRBV29-1 and TRBJ2-4; 7 positions agree with TRBD1. V shed 1 base and J 4 bases; nucleotides not matched to a gene: 7. Germline V CDR1 and CDR2: SQVTM, ANQGSEA. This CDR3 has 15 residues. This CDR3 is CSVEVGGTAKNIQYF. CDR3 coding DNA: TGCAGCGTTGAAGTCGGTGGGACAGCGAAAAACATTCAGTACTTC.

This clonotype came up a few times. The rearrangement joins TRBV2 to TRBJ2-4; D is perhaps TRBD1 (5 bases). Trimming left V 4 bases short and J 3 bases short, with 10 bases between. The CDR3 consists of 14 residues. Germline CDR1 SNHLY, CDR2 FYNNEI. The CDR3 region is CASSVAGNKNIQYF. The CDR3 DNA sequence: TGTGCCAGCAGTGTCGCAGGGAACAAAAACATTCAGTACTTC.

This sequence joins TRBV2 and TRBJ2-2, with 8 nucleotides matching TRBD1. The junction had 13 bases not matched to a gene; V was cut back by 6 bases and J by 7 bases. Germline V gene data show CDR1 as SNHLY and CDR2 as FYNNEI. This CDR3 is built from 16 residues. CDR3 sequence reads: CASRSGGRGFVGELFF. The DNA for the CDR3 is TGTGCCAGCAGGTCAGGGGGCCGGGGGTTCGTCGGGGAGCTGTTTTTT.

This clonotype has ten or more counts. The V and J genes are TRBV30 and TRBJ2-1; D uncertain. V lost 2 bases and J 9 bases, leaving 17 bases between the germline ends. The CDR3 consists of 14 residues. Germline assignment: CDR1 GTSNPN and CDR2 SVGIG (reference sequence). The CDR3 DNA reads as TGTGCCTGGAGTAAAGGTCCCCCGGGCGGTGAGCAGTTCTTC. Residues: CAWSKGPPGGEQFF.

As to this clonotype: A much larger clone lies one base from this, so it may be a read error. The chain joins TRBV10-3 to TRBJ2-7; no firm D call. CDR3 length: 16 amino acids. Germline lookup yields CDR1 ENHRY and CDR2 SYGVKD. Trimming took off 3 bases at V and 0 bases at J, with 15 bases between the two ends. The CDR3: CAISEAPHSVSYEQYF. The CDR3 DNA reads TGTGCCATCAGTGAAGCCCCTCATTCAGTCTCCTACGAGCAGTACTTC.

This clonotype was counted a few times. The CDR3 sequence is CASSVKMNTEAFF. The CDR3 nucleotides are TGTGCCAGCAGCGTCAAGATGAACACTGAAGCTTTCTTT. The chain couples TRBV7-3 to TRBJ1-1; the D is unclear. V was shortened by 5 bases and J by 0 bases, with 7 bases between the two germline ends. Germline assignment: CDR1 SGHTA and CDR2 FQGTGA. The length of the CDR3 is 13 residues.

This clonotype was picked up a small number of times. The chain recombines TRBV14 with TRBJ2-6, with D possibly TRBD2 on 5 matching bases. With 3 bases removed from V and 1 base from J, the gap between germline ends came to 7 bases. The germline gives CDR1 SGHDN, CDR2 FVKESK. There are 15 residues in the CDR3. The CDR3 DNA is TGTGCCAGCAGCCATCGAGGGTCTGGGGCCAACGTCCTGACTTTC. Amino acids: CASSHRGSGANVLTF.

V is TRBV19 and J is TRBJ2-2; the D is unclear. Deletions cut 3 bases from V and 6 bases from J, with 5 bases between. The CDR3 runs to 12 residues. The germline CDR1 and CDR2 sequences are LNHDA and SQIVND (reference sequence). CDR3: CASSMFAGELFF. The CDR3, as DNA: TGTGCCAGTAGTATGTTTGCCGGGGAGCTGTTTTTT.

The J gene is TRBJ2-1, the V gene TRBV20-1; 9 positions match TRBD2. The V and J ends lost 2 bases and 0 bases, in that order; junction bases with no gene match: 20. The V gene's germline CDR1 is DFQATT and CDR2 SNEGSKA (reference sequence). CDR3 size: 21 residues. For the CDR3, the DNA is TGCAGTGCTAGAAGCCGCCCTAGGTTTGAGTCTAGCGGGACCTCCTACAATGAGCAGTTCTTC. Protein product: CSARSRPRFESSGTSYNEQFF.